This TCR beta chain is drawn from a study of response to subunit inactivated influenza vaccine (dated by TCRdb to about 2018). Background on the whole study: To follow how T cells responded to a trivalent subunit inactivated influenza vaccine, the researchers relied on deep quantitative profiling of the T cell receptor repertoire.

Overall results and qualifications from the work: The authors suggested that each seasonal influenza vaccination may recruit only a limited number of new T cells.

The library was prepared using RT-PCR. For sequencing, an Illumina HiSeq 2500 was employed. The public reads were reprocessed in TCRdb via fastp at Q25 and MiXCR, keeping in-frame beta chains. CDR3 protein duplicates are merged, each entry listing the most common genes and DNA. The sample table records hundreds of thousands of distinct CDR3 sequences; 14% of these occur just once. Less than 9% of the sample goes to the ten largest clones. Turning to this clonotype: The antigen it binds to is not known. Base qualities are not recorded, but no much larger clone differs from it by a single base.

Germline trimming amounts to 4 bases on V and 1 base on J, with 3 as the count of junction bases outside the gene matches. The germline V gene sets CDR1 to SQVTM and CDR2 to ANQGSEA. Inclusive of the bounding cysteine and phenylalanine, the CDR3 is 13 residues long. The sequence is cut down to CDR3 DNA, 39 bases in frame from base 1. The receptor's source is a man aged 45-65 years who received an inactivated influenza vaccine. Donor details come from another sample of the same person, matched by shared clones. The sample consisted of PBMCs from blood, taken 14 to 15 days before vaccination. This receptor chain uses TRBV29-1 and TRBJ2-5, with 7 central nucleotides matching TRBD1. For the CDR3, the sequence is CSVATGSQETQYF. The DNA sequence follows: TGCAGCGTTGCGACAGGGTCCCAAGAGACCCAGTACTTC. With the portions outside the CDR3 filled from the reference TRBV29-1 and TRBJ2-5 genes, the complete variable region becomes SAVISQKPSRDICQRGTSLTIQCQVDSQVTMMFWYRQQPGQSLTLIATANQGSEATYESGFVIDKFPISRPNLTFSTLTVSNMSPEDSSIYLCSVATGSQETQYFGPGTRLLVL.